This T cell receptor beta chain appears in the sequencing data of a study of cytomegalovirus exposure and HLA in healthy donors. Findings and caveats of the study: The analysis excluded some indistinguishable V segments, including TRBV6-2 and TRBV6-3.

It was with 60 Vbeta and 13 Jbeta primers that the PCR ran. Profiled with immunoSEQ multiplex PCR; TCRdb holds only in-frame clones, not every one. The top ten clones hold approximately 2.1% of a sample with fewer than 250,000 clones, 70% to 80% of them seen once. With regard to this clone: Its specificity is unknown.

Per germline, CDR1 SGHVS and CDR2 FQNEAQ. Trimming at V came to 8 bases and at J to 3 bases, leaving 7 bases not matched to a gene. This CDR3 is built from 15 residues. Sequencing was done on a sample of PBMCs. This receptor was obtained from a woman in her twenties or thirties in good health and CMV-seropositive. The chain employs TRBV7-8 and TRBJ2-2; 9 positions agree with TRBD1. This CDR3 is CASAQQGAHTGELFF. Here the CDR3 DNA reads TGTGCCAGCGCCCAACAGGGGGCCCACACCGGGGAGCTGTTTTTT.